Listed below are T cell receptor beta chains from one sample, sequenced in a study of CD8+CD57+ T cells in acquired aplastic anemia. A single record per CDR3 protein comes from TCRdb applying MiXCR to the reads. The sample contains 200,000 to 300,000 distinct CDR3 sequences, around 46% of which appear only once. Sequenced material: sorted CD4+, CD8+, or CD8+CD57+ T cells (not recorded which) from PBMCs. The receptors derive from a human donor with aplastic anemia. The CDR3 runs from the conserved cysteine through the conserved F or W. Fields, in order: V gene, clone size, D gene, J gene, CDR3 protein, CDR3 DNA. The D gene is left open where the match is weak. Size is omitted from some rows. Given values are once, few, many or a class for expanded clones.

v_call: TRBV12-3/TRBV12-4
clone_size: many
d_call: .
j_call: TRBJ1-2
cdr3_aa: CASSFITGGYTF
cdr3_nt: TGTGCCAGCAGTTTTATAACGGGTGGCTACACCTTC

v_call: TRBV20-1
clone_size: many
d_call: .
j_call: TRBJ2-3
cdr3_aa: CSARDMRGTDTQYF
cdr3_nt: TGCAGTGCTAGAGATATGAGAGGCACAGATACGCAGTATTTT

v_call: TRBV18
clone_size: .
d_call: .
j_call: TRBJ2-2
cdr3_aa: CASSLRDGLFTGELFF
cdr3_nt: TGTGCCAGCTCACTACGGGACGGACTTTTCACCGGGGAGCTGTTTTTT

v_call: TRBV20-1
clone_size: .
d_call: TRBD1
j_call: TRBJ1-6
cdr3_aa: CSATRQGGTMNSPLHF
cdr3_nt: TGCAGTGCTACGAGACAGGGGGGTACGATGAATTCACCCCTCCACTTT

v_call: TRBV7-3
clone_size: once
d_call: TRBD2
j_call: TRBJ2-7
cdr3_aa: CASSQDWGASGISYEQYF
cdr3_nt: TGTGCCAGCAGCCAAGATTGGGGCGCTAGCGGGATATCCTACGAGCAGTACTTC

v_call: TRBV14
clone_size: .
d_call: .
j_call: TRBJ1-1
cdr3_aa: CASSIQSPNTGAFF
cdr3_nt: TGTGCCAGCTCGATTCAGTCGCCAAACACTGGAGCTTTCTTT

v_call: TRBV5-1
clone_size: .
d_call: .
j_call: TRBJ1-1
cdr3_aa: CASSSNSFKNTGAFF
cdr3_nt: TGCGCCAGCAGCTCCAATTCGTTCAAGAACACTGGAGCTTTCTTT

v_call: TRBV4-2
clone_size: few
d_call: TRBD1
j_call: TRBJ2-7
cdr3_aa: CASSQPEGQGLPEQYF
cdr3_nt: TGTGCCAGCAGCCAACCGGAGGGACAGGGTCTACCCGAGCAGTACTTC

v_call: TRBV6-5
clone_size: many
d_call: .
j_call: TRBJ2-7
cdr3_aa: CASSRQSPSYEQYF
cdr3_nt: TGTGCCAGCAGTCGACAGTCCCCTTCCTACGAGCAGTACTTC

v_call: TRBV9
clone_size: many
d_call: TRBD1
j_call: TRBJ2-1
cdr3_aa: CASSVTGQGYTEQFF
cdr3_nt: TGTGCCAGCAGCGTGACCGGACAGGGTTATACTGAGCAGTTCTTC

v_call: TRBV11-2
clone_size: few
d_call: TRBD2
j_call: TRBJ2-3
cdr3_aa: CASSSSGGPPDTQYF
cdr3_nt: TGTGCCAGCAGCTCCTCGGGGGGGCCCCCAGATACGCAGTATTTT

v_call: TRBV24-1
clone_size: many
d_call: TRBD2
j_call: TRBJ2-3
cdr3_aa: CATSDTAGGPDTQYF
cdr3_nt: TGTGCCACCAGTGATACAGCGGGGGGCCCCGATACGCAGTATTTT

v_call: TRBV20-1
clone_size: .
d_call: TRBD1
j_call: TRBJ1-4
cdr3_aa: CSAYRGNNEKLFF
cdr3_nt: TGCAGTGCTTACAGGGGGAATAATGAAAAACTGTTTTTT

v_call: TRBV6-1
clone_size: .
d_call: .
j_call: TRBJ2-1
cdr3_aa: CASSEEGTPYNEQFF
cdr3_nt: TGTGCCAGCAGTGAAGAAGGGACCCCCTACAATGAGCAGTTCTTC

v_call: TRBV2
clone_size: .
d_call: .
j_call: TRBJ2-7
cdr3_aa: CASSKRGYIGGEQYF
cdr3_nt: TGTGCCAGCAGCAAGAGAGGGTATATCGGTGGCGAGCAGTACTTC

v_call: TRBV10-3
clone_size: many
d_call: .
j_call: TRBJ2-2
cdr3_aa: CAIGGTGELFF
cdr3_nt: TGTGCCATAGGGGGGACCGGGGAGCTGTTTTTT

v_call: TRBV7-9
clone_size: many
d_call: .
j_call: TRBJ1-6
cdr3_aa: CASSPPQGVHSPLHF
cdr3_nt: TGTGCCAGCAGTCCTCCTCAGGGCGTCCATTCACCCCTCCACTTT

v_call: TRBV7-3
clone_size: .
d_call: TRBD2
j_call: TRBJ2-1
cdr3_aa: CASALSGSSYEQFF
cdr3_nt: TGTGCCAGCGCCCTTAGCGGGAGTTCTTATGAGCAGTTCTTC

v_call: TRBV9
clone_size: few
d_call: .
j_call: TRBJ2-5
cdr3_aa: CASSVEGLETQYF
cdr3_nt: TGTGCCAGCAGCGTAGAGGGGTTGGAGACCCAGTACTTC

v_call: TRBV4-1
clone_size: once
d_call: .
j_call: TRBJ2-6
cdr3_aa: CASSQDGAGANVLTF
cdr3_nt: TGCGCCAGCAGCCAAGATGGGGCTGGGGCCAACGTCCTGACTTTC

v_call: TRBV7-2
clone_size: once
d_call: .
j_call: TRBJ1-1
cdr3_aa: CASSSRTNMNTEAFF
cdr3_nt: TGTGCCAGCAGCTCCCGGACAAACATGAACACTGAAGCTTTCTTT

v_call: TRBV7-9
clone_size: once
d_call: .
j_call: TRBJ2-7
cdr3_aa: CASSLNPEDRYEQYF
cdr3_nt: TGTGCCAGCAGCTTAAACCCAGAGGATCGGTACGAGCAGTACTTC

v_call: TRBV20-1
clone_size: many
d_call: .
j_call: TRBJ2-7
cdr3_aa: CSARADSGDALGYEQYF
cdr3_nt: TGCAGTGCTAGAGCTGATAGCGGAGATGCCTTGGGGTACGAGCAGTACTTC

v_call: TRBV5-1
clone_size: .
d_call: .
j_call: TRBJ1-6
cdr3_aa: CASSPEPYREASPLHF
cdr3_nt: TGCGCCAGCAGCCCAGAACCGTACAGGGAGGCTTCACCCCTCCACTTT

v_call: TRBV6-2/TRBV6-3
clone_size: few
d_call: .
j_call: TRBJ1-5
cdr3_aa: CASSLGDQPQHF
cdr3_nt: TGTGCCAGCAGTCTAGGAGATCAGCCCCAGCATTTT

v_call: TRBV6-5
clone_size: few
d_call: .
j_call: TRBJ1-4
cdr3_aa: CASSSQGAVLEKLFF
cdr3_nt: TGTGCCAGCAGTTCGCAGGGCGCGGTTTTGGAAAAACTGTTTTTT

v_call: TRBV10-1
clone_size: .
d_call: .
j_call: TRBJ1-1
cdr3_aa: CASSGRRGAWTEAFF
cdr3_nt: TGCGCCAGCAGTGGTAGGAGGGGCGCGTGGACTGAAGCTTTCTTT

v_call: TRBV7-3
clone_size: many
d_call: .
j_call: TRBJ2-7
cdr3_aa: CASSLGHSYEQYF
cdr3_nt: TGTGCCAGCAGCTTGGGCCACTCCTACGAGCAGTACTTC

v_call: TRBV29-1
clone_size: .
d_call: TRBD2
j_call: TRBJ2-1
cdr3_aa: CSLAGGIYNEQFF
cdr3_nt: TGCAGCCTAGCGGGGGGGATATACAATGAGCAGTTCTTC

v_call: TRBV7-7
clone_size: few
d_call: .
j_call: TRBJ2-2
cdr3_aa: CASSSGTNGELFF
cdr3_nt: TGTGCCAGCAGCTCCGGGACCAACGGGGAGCTGTTTTTT

v_call: TRBV25-1
clone_size: .
d_call: .
j_call: TRBJ1-6
cdr3_aa: CARSASEGSPLHF
cdr3_nt: TGTGCCAGGAGTGCTAGTGAAGGTTCACCCCTCCACTTT

v_call: TRBV6-5
clone_size: .
d_call: .
j_call: TRBJ2-2
cdr3_aa: CASSYNGENTGELFF
cdr3_nt: TGTGCCAGCAGTTACAACGGGGAGAACACCGGGGAGCTGTTTTTT

v_call: TRBV6-6
clone_size: many
d_call: .
j_call: TRBJ1-2
cdr3_aa: CASIIRGGGNYGYTF
cdr3_nt: TGTGCCAGCATCATACGGGGCGGGGGTAACTATGGCTACACCTTC

v_call: TRBV7-9
clone_size: .
d_call: .
j_call: TRBJ1-4
cdr3_aa: CASSLAWINEKLFF
cdr3_nt: TGTGCCAGCAGCTTGGCGTGGATTAATGAAAAACTGTTTTTT

v_call: TRBV15
clone_size: .
d_call: .
j_call: TRBJ2-6
cdr3_aa: CATSTQVGAGANVLTF
cdr3_nt: TGTGCCACCAGCACCCAAGTGGGCGCTGGGGCCAACGTCCTGACTTTC

v_call: TRBV11-3
clone_size: many
d_call: .
j_call: TRBJ2-7
cdr3_aa: CASSAQGLDEQYF
cdr3_nt: TGTGCCAGCAGCGCACAGGGTCTCGACGAGCAGTACTTC

v_call: TRBV30
clone_size: .
d_call: .
j_call: TRBJ2-7
cdr3_aa: CAWAVGEPSEQYF
cdr3_nt: TGTGCCTGGGCGGTAGGGGAGCCATCCGAGCAGTACTTC